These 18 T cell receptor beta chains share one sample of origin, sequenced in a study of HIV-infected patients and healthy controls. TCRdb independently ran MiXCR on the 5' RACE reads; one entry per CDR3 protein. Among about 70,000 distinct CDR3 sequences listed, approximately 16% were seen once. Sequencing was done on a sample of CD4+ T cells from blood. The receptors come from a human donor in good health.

The CDR3 loop is CASSLELATQYF. CDR3 bases: TGTGCCAGCAGCTTAGAGCTAGCGACCCAGTACTTC. This chain joins TRBV7-2 and TRBJ2-5, with D perhaps TRBD2 (5 bases). The V end was cut by 1 base, the J end by 7 bases, with 7 bases between. In germline, CDR1 is SGHTA, CDR2 FQGNSA. CDR3 size: 12 residues. Combining the CDR3 with reference TRBV7-2 and TRBJ2-5 gives the whole variable domain GAGVSQSPSNKVTEKGKDVELRCDPISGHTALYWYRQSLGQGLEFLIYFQGNSAPDKSGLPSDRFSAERTGGSVSTLTIQRTQQEDSAVYLCASSLELATQYFGPGTRLLVL.

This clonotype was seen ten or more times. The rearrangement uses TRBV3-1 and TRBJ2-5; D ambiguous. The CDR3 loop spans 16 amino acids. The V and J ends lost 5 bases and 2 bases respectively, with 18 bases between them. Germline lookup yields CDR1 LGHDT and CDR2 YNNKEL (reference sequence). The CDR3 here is CASSWDLVVGQETQYF. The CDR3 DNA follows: TGTGCCAGCAGCTGGGATCTAGTCGTCGGACAAGAGACCCAGTACTTC.

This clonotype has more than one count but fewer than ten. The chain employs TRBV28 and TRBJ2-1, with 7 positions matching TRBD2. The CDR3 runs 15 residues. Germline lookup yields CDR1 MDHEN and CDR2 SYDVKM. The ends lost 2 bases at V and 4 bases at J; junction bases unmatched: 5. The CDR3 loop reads CASSLGGGPYNEQFF. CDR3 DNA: TGTGCCAGCAGTTTAGGCGGGGGTCCGTACAATGAGCAGTTCTTC.

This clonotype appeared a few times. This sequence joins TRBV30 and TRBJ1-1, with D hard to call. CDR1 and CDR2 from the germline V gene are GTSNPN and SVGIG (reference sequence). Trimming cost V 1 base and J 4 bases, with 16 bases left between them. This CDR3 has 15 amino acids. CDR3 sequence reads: CAWSALSGIITEAFF. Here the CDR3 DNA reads TGTGCCTGGAGTGCCTTGTCGGGTATAATCACTGAAGCTTTCTTT.

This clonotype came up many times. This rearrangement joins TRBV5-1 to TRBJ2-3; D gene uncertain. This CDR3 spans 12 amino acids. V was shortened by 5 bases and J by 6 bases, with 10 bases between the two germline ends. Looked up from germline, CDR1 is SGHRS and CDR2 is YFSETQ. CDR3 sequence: CASRLTGDTQYF. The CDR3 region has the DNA TGCGCCAGCAGATTGACGGGCGATACGCAGTATTTT.

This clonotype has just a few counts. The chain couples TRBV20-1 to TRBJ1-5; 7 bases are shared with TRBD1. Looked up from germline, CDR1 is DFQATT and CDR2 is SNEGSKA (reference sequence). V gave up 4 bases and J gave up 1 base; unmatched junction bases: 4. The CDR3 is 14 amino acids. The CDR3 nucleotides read TGCAGTGCTACCGACAGGGCCAGCAATCAGCCCCAGCATTTT. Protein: CSATDRASNQPQHF.

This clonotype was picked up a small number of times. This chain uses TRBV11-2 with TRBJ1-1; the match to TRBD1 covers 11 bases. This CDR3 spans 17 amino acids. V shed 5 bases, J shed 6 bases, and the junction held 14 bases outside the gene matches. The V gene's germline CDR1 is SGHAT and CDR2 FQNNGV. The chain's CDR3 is CASSDLPRTGGKAEAFF. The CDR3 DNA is TGTGCCAGCAGCGACCTACCCCGGACAGGGGGCAAGGCTGAAGCTTTCTTT.

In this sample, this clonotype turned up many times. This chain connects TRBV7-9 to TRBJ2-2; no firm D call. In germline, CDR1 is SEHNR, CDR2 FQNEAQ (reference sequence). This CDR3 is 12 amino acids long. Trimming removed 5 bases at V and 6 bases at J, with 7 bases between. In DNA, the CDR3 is TGTGCCAGCAGCCTTTGGCCCGGGGAGCTGTTTTTT. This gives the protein CASSLWPGELFF.

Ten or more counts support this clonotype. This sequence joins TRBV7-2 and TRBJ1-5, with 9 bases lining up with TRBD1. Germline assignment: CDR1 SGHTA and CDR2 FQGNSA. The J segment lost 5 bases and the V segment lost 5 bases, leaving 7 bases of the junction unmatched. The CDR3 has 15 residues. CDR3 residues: CASSLGTGYDQPQHF. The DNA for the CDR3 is TGTGCCAGCAGCCTGGGGACAGGGTATGATCAGCCCCAGCATTTT.

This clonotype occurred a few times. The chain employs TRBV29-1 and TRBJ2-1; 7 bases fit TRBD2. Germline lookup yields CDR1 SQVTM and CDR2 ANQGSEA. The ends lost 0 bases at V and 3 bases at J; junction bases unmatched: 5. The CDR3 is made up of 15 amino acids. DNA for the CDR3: TGCAGCGTTGAAGAGAGCCTAGCGGTCTACAATGAGCAGTTCTTC. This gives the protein CSVEESLAVYNEQFF.

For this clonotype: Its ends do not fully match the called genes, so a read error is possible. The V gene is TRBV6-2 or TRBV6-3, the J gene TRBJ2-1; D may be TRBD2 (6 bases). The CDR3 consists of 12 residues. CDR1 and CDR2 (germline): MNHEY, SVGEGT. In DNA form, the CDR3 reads TGTGCCAGCAGCTTAGCGGTCGGCAACTCGGTCTTC. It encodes CASSLAVGNSVF.

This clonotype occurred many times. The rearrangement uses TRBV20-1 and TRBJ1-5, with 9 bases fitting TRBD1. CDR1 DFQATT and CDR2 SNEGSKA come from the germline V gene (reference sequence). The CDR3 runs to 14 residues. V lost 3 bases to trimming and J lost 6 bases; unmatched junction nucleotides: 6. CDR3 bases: TGCAGTGCTAGGCCGGGACAGGGCAGTCAGCCCCAGCATTTT. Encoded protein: CSARPGQGSQPQHF.

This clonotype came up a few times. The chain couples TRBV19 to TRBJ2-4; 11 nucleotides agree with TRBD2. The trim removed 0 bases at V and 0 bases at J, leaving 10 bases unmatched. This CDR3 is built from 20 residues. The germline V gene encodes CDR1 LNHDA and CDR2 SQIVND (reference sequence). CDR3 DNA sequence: TGTGCCAGTAGTATAGACACCGGGACTAGCGGATCCCTAGCCAAAAACATTCAGTACTTC. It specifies CASSIDTGTSGSLAKNIQYF.

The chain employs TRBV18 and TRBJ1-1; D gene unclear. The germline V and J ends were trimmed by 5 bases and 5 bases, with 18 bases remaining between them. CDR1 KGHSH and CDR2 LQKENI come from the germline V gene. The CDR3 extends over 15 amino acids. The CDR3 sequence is CASSVSNLRGTEAFF. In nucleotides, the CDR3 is TGTGCCAGCTCAGTATCTAATCTTCGTGGGACTGAAGCTTTCTTT.

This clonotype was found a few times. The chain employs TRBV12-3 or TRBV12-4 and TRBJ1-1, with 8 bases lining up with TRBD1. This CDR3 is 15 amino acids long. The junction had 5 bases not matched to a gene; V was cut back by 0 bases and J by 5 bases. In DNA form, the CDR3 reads TGTGCCAGCAGTTTAGCTGGGACAGGTAGAACTGAAGCTTTCTTT. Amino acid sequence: CASSLAGTGRTEAFF.

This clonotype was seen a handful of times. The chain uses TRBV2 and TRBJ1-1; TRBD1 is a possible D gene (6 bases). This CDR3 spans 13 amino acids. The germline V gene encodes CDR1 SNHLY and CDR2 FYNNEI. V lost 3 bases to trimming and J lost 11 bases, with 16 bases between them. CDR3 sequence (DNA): TGTGCCAGCAGTGACTTGATAGGGGGTGGTGCTTTCTTT. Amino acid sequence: CASSDLIGGGAFF.

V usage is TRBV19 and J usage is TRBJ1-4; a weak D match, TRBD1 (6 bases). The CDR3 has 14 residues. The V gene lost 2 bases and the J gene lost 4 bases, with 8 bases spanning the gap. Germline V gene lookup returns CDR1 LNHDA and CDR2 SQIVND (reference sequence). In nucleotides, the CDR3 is TGTGCCAGTAGTATAACAGGGATTAATGAAAAACTGTTTTTT. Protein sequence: CASSITGINEKLFF.

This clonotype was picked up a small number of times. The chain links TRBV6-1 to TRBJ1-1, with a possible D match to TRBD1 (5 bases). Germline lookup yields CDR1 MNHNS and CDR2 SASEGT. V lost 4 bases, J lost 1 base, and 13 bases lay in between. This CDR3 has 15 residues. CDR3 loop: CASSAQPQGNTEAFF. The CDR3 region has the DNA TGTGCCAGCAGTGCACAGCCTCAGGGGAACACTGAAGCTTTCTTT.